In this sample, the clone carrying this TCR beta chain turned up a few times. Its antigen is as yet unknown. This sequence is one base from a far larger clone and is likely a read error. This same CDR3 is encoded by further DNA sequences in the sample. This sample was taken from a study of shared clonotypes between healthy human individuals. The study, taken as a whole, reports: Clonotype sharing among donors, it was expected, would be affected by sequencing depth. Investigators collected only blood, and repertoires in tissues likely differ.

V was shortened by 6 bases and J by 3 bases, with 11 bases between the two germline ends. The CDR3 is 13 residues long. Looked up from germline, CDR1 is MDHEN and CDR2 is SYDVKM. Caucasian adults living in Nashville, Tennessee, provided all samples. The assay ran at deep level. Method: immunoSEQ multiplex PCR; TCRdb's copy keeps in-frame clones and lacks some. This sample yields roughly 500,000 clones, of which about 85% are seen a single time; about 13% belongs to the top ten. V and J are TRBV28 and TRBJ1-2; no firm D call. The sequence came from a woman in her forties in good health. Some clones in this sample may be carry-over from other donors' samples. Material: PBMCs. Here the CDR3 reads CASSLARYYGYTF. The CDR3 DNA reads as TGTGCCAGCAGCTTGGCCAGATACTATGGCTACACCTTC.